This T cell receptor (beta chain) was sequenced for a study of T cell changes during pregnancy in multiple sclerosis. Produced via immunoSEQ multiplex PCR; TCRdb's table is partial and in-frame only. The sample lists tens of thousands of clones; over 85% were seen once. Germline V gene data show CDR1 as PRHDT and CDR2 as FYEKMQ (reference sequence). The CDR3 covers 18 residues. The V segment lost 5 bases and the J segment 0 bases; nucleotides outside the gene matches: 13. Material: peripheral blood, obtained in the first trimester of pregnancy. The source is a female donor with multiple sclerosis, enrolled in a pregnancy study. J is TRBJ1-3 and V is TRBV13, with 7 bases matching TRBD1. DNA of the CDR3: TGTGCCAGCAGCCCAAGACAGGGCTTGGAGTTCTCTGGAAACACCATATATTTT. This codes for CASSPRQGLEFSGNTIYF.